This T cell receptor (beta chain) was sequenced during a study of T cells in Graves' hyperthyroidism and ophthalmopathy. Study overall: Peripheral blood sampling occurred at initial diagnosis, before any treatment.

Those patients with uncontrolled infection, other autoimmune disease, pregnancy or lactation were excluded. The diagnoses drew upon clinical symptoms, serum thyroxine and TRAb, thyroid ultrasound and orbital computed tomography. Amplification of TCR beta CDR3 regions was performed using RNA transcripts as template. RT-PCR in the first round (using the HTBI primer set) targeted the TCR CDR3. One entry per CDR3 protein results from TCRdb running MiXCR on the multiplex PCR reads. The data show 650,000 to 750,000 distinct CDR3 sequences, about 14% seen once. There are many counts of this clonotype. The source of this sequence is a woman aged 18 to 35 with Graves' hyperthyroidism. The sequencing input was blood.

CDR3 in DNA: TGTGCCACCAGTGATTCCGGGAGTAGGAGGAGCACAGATACGCAGTATTTT. This encodes CATSDSGSRRSTDTQYF. J is TRBJ2-3 and V is TRBV24-1; the D gene is possibly TRBD2 (6 bases). There are 17 residues in the CDR3. V was trimmed by 2 bases and J by 0 bases, leaving 14 bases between them. Germline V CDR1 and CDR2: KGHDR, SFDVKD.